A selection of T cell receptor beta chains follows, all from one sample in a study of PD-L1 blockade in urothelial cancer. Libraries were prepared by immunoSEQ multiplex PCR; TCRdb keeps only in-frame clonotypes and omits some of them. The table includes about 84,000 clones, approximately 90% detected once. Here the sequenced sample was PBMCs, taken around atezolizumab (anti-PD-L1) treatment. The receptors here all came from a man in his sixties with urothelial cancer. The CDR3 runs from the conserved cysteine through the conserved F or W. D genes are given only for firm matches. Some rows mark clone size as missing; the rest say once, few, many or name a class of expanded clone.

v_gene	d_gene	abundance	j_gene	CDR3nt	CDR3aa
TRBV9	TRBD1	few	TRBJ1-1	TGTGCCAGCAGCGCCCAGGGGGTCGGGAACACTGAAGCTTTCTTT	CASSAQGVGNTEAFF
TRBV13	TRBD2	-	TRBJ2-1	TGTGCCAGCAGCTTAGCGGGGGGACTTTCTCGTAGAGAGCAGTTCTTC	CASSLAGGLSRREQFF
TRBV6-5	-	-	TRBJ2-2	TGTGCCAGCAGTCTAGACAGAAGGTACACCGGGGAGCTGTTTTTT	CASSLDRRYTGELFF
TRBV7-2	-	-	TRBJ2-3	TGTGCCAGCAGCTCCATTCACTCGGCAGATACGCAGTATTTT	CASSSIHSADTQYF
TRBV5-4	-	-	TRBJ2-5	TGTGCCAGCAGCTTGGGACAGACGCAAGAGACCCAGTACTTC	CASSLGQTQETQYF
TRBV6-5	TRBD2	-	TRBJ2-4	TGTGCCAGCAGTTACGGACTAGCGGGAGTTGACATTCAGTACTTC	CASSYGLAGVDIQYF
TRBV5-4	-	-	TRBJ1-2	TGTGCCAGCAGCCCCCTTGGCTACACCTTC	CASSPLGYTF
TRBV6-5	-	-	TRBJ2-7	TGTGCCAGCAGTCGACAGAGCCTTTCCTACGAGCAGTACTTC	CASSRQSLSYEQYF
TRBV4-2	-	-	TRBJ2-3	TGTGCCAGCAGCCAAGATGCAGGGTTCTACACAGATACGCAGTATTTT	CASSQDAGFYTDTQYF
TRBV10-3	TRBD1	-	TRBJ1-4	TGTGCCATCAGACCGACAGGGGGCTTTGAAAAACTGTTTTTT	CAIRPTGGFEKLFF
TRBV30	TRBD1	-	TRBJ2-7	TGTGCCTGTAATCAGGGACAGGCGACCTACGAGCAGTACTTC	CACNQGQATYEQYF
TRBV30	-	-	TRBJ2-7	TGTGCCTGGGCCCCCGCTGGATTACTAGGCTCAGTGGAGCAGTACTTC	CAWAPAGLLGSVEQYF
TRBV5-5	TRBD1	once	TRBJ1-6	TGTGCCAGCAGCTTGGTCTACAGGGGAGAACCCCTCCACTTT	CASSLVYRGEPLHF
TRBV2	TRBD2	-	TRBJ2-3	TGTGCCAGCAGTGTTGGTGGCGGGAGGGGGACAGATACGCAGTATTTT	CASSVGGGRGTDTQYF
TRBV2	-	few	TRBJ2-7	TGTGCCAGCACTCGACAACTCTACGAGCAGTACTTC	CASTRQLYEQYF
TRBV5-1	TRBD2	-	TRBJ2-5	TGCGCCAGCAGCTTGGGGGCTAGCGGGGACCCGGGGGAGCAGTACTTC	CASSLGASGDPGEQYF
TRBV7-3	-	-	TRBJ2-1	TGTGCCAGCAGCCCGCACGTAGCCCAAACCAATGAGCAGTTCTTC	CASSPHVAQTNEQFF
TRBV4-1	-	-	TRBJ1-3	TGCGCCAGCAGCCCCGACCAGTCGGAGGGGCAGGTTGGAAACACCATATATTTT	CASSPDQSEGQVGNTIYF
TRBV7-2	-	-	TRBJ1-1	TGTGCCAGCAGCTTAACAGAGAACACTGAAGCTTTCTTT	CASSLTENTEAFF
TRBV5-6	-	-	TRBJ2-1	TGTGCCAGCAGTCGCCTAAAACCGGCCTACAATGAGCAGTTCTTC	CASSRLKPAYNEQFF
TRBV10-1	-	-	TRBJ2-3	TGCGCCAGCAGCCCTCGTGGACAAGCTACGCAGTATTTT	CASSPRGQATQYF
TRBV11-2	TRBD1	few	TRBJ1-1	TGTGCCAGCAGCCAGTACAGGGGAAGAGCTGAAGCTTTCTTT	CASSQYRGRAEAFF
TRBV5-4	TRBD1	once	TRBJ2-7	TGTGCCAGCAGCCGTTCGGTAGGACAGGCTTCCTACGAGCAGTACTTC	CASSRSVGQASYEQYF
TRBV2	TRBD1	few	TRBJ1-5	TGTGCCAGCAGTCGGACAGGGGCGAGCCAGCCCCAGCATTTT	CASSRTGASQPQHF
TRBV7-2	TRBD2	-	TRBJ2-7	TGTGCCAGCAGCCCGAACGGGGGGACTGGCGAGCAGTACTTC	CASSPNGGTGEQYF
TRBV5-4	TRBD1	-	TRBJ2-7	TGTGCCAGCAGCCACCAGGGGGCAGACGAGCAGTACTTC	CASSHQGADEQYF
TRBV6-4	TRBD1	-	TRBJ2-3	TGTGCCAGCAGTGTGGGACAGCAAAGCACAGATACGCAGTATTTT	CASSVGQQSTDTQYF